One sample yielded the 21 T cell receptor beta chains listed below, sequenced in a study of beta chain features in type 1 diabetes. The entirety of the isolated RNA underwent reverse transcription, so expressed TCRB transcripts were sequenced. Libraries were prepared by immunoSEQ multiplex PCR; TCRdb keeps only in-frame clonotypes and omits some of them. The repertoire consists of roughly 500,000 clones, with about 30% occurring once and the leading ten covering around 0.065%. Sequencing input: naive CD4+ T cells from blood. Receptors originate from a man aged 18 to 29 in good health.

The chain couples TRBV23-1 to TRBJ2-7; TRBD1 is a possible D gene (6 bases). TRBV23-1 is given ORF status, its function remaining uncertain. Trimming removed 8 bases at V and 5 bases at J, with 16 bases between. This CDR3 has 13 residues. This CDR3 is CASRPTGLHEQYF. DNA for the CDR3: TGCGCCAGCCGACCGACAGGTCTCCACGAGCAGTACTTC.

This chain joins TRBV9 and TRBJ2-3; 13 bases match TRBD2. CDR1 SGDLS and CDR2 YYNGEE come from the germline V gene. CDR3 size: 16 residues. V was pared by 2 bases and J by 4 bases, with 4 bases of the junction left unmatched. CDR3 residues: CASSVLLAGGSDTQYF. CDR3 coding DNA: TGTGCCAGCAGCGTGTTACTAGCGGGAGGGTCAGATACGCAGTATTTT.

This clone was detected only a few times. In nucleotides, the CDR3 is TGTGCCAGCAGCTTAGCCTCCGGGACCCAGTACTTC. It encodes CASSLASGTQYF. This chain uses TRBV7-2 with TRBJ2-5; no firm D call. There are 12 residues in the CDR3. Germline CDR1 is SGHTA and CDR2 is FQGNSA. V was cut by 0 bases and J by 7 bases, with 6 bases left in between.

This clone came up a few times. The gene calls are TRBV18 and TRBJ2-1, with 11 bases identical to TRBD2. CDR1 and CDR2 from the germline V gene are KGHSH and LQKENI. The V and J ends lost 5 bases and 6 bases, in that order; junction bases with no gene match: 9. The CDR3 runs to 16 residues. The CDR3 DNA sequence: TGTGCCAGCTCATCTACTAGCGGGAGAGGAGGCAATGAGCAGTTCTTC. Amino acid sequence: CASSSTSGRGGNEQFF.

This clone has only a few counts. The chain is built from TRBV30 and TRBJ1-2, with D uncertain. The CDR3 length is 13 residues. CDR1 GTSNPN and CDR2 SVGIG come from the germline V gene (reference sequence). Trimming stripped 0 bases from V and 2 bases from J, with 7 bases between. The CDR3 DNA reads as TGTGCCTGGAGTGTAAACATAAACTATGGCTACACCTTC. Its protein is CAWSVNINYGYTF.

This chain joins TRBV30 and TRBJ2-3; TRBD2 aligns across 10 bases. Germline-derived CDR1 and CDR2 are GTSNPN and SVGIG (reference sequence). Trimming cost V 3 bases and J 3 bases; bases outside gene matches: 6. CDR3 length equals 15 residues. The CDR3 region has the DNA TGTGCCTGGAGGGGGATTAGCGGGAGGACAGATACGCAGTATTTT. It translates to CAWRGISGRTDTQYF.

A few counts support this clone. The DNA for the CDR3 is TGTGCCAGCAGCCCGACAGCCCAAACCTACGAGCAGTACTTC. Protein product: CASSPTAQTYEQYF. J is TRBJ2-7 and V is TRBV9, with D possibly matching TRBD1 (5 bases). V was trimmed by 4 bases and J by 2 bases, leaving 13 bases between them. Per germline, CDR1 SGDLS and CDR2 YYNGEE. The CDR3 is 14 amino acids. Combining the CDR3 with reference TRBV9 and TRBJ2-7 gives the whole variable domain DSGVTQTPKHLITATGQRVTLRCSPRSGDLSVYWYQQSLDQGLQFLIQYYNGEERAKGNILERFSAQQFPDLHSELNLSSLELGDSALYFCASSPTAQTYEQYFGPGTRLTVT.

The chain recombines TRBV19 with TRBJ2-7; D is ambiguous. The germline V gene encodes CDR1 LNHDA and CDR2 SQIVND (reference sequence). The V gene lost 6 bases and the J gene lost 5 bases, with 14 bases spanning the gap. The CDR3 spans 13 residues. CDR3 protein: CASRQRPNNEQYF. CDR3 coding DNA: TGTGCCAGTAGGCAGAGGCCGAACAACGAGCAGTACTTC.

The table lists this clone with a few counts. The V gene is TRBV7-9, the J gene TRBJ1-1; D gene unclear. The CDR3 is 12 amino acids. V gave up 5 bases and J gave up 4 bases, with 8 bases separating them. Germline CDR1 reads SEHNR; CDR2 reads FQNEAQ (reference sequence). In DNA form, the CDR3 reads TGTGCCAGCAGCGTGGAGGGCACTGAAGCTTTCTTT. Its protein product is CASSVEGTEAFF.

The chain carries TRBV7-9 and TRBJ1-5; possibly TRBD1 for D (6 bases). Germline CDR1 reads SEHNR; CDR2 reads FQNEAQ (reference sequence). V was shortened by 4 bases and J by 9 bases, with 13 bases between the two germline ends. The CDR3 is 13 residues long. This CDR3 reads CASSSAGVRPQHF. CDR3 coding DNA: TGTGCCAGCAGCTCCGCAGGGGTTCGGCCCCAGCATTTT.

The chain employs TRBV28 and TRBJ2-7, with TRBD1 matching over 10 bases. CDR3 size: 15 residues. From germline, CDR1 is MDHEN and CDR2 SYDVKM. Germline trimming cut 5 bases from V and 3 bases from J; bases unmatched to any gene: 7. The CDR3 spells CASSPVGTGDYEQYF. CDR3 DNA: TGTGCCAGCAGTCCAGTGGGGACAGGGGACTACGAGCAGTACTTC.

The chain joins TRBV30 to TRBJ2-7; no firm D call. The V gene's germline CDR1 is GTSNPN and CDR2 SVGIG (reference sequence). Between the trimmed V and J ends, which lost 0 bases and 7 bases, there was a span of 10 bases. CDR3 length: 12 amino acids. The CDR3 DNA sequence: TGTGCCTGGAGTGTAGTCCCTCAAGAGCAGTACTTC. Translated, it gives CAWSVVPQEQYF.

The table lists this clone with a few counts. The same CDR3 can be traced to other DNA sequences in this sample. V is TRBV25-1 and J is TRBJ2-5, with 9 bases that match TRBD1. CDR1 and CDR2 from the germline V gene are MGHDK and SYGVNS. V lost 3 bases to trimming and J lost 4 bases; unmatched junction nucleotides: 6. The CDR3 is made up of 15 amino acids. CDR3 in amino acids: CASSDPGQGRETQYF. The CDR3 nucleotides are TGTGCCAGCAGTGACCCGGGACAGGGAAGAGAGACCCAGTACTTC.

This rearrangement joins TRBV29-1 to TRBJ2-1; D not resolved. The V and J ends lost 4 bases and 9 bases respectively, with 19 bases between them. CDR3 length: 14 amino acids. Germline CDR1 SQVTM, CDR2 ANQGSEA. CDR3 protein: CSVGWAIESTEQFF. In nucleotides, the CDR3 is TGCAGCGTTGGATGGGCAATCGAGAGCACTGAGCAGTTCTTC.

This chain joins TRBV10-3 and TRBJ2-3; 8 bases line up with TRBD2. This CDR3 is built from 14 residues. Germline loops: CDR1 ENHRY, CDR2 SYGVKD. V gave up 10 bases and J gave up 4 bases; unmatched junction bases: 10. For the CDR3, the DNA is TGTGCCACCTTGACTAGCGAGGGGCCAGATACGCAGTATTTT. Translation: CATLTSEGPDTQYF.

This clone occurred a few times. This rearrangement joins TRBV29-1 to TRBJ2-5; TRBD2 aligns across 7 bases. This CDR3 contains 12 residues. The germline V gene encodes CDR1 SQVTM and CDR2 ANQGSEA. The junction had 8 bases not matched to a gene; V was cut back by 8 bases and J by 5 bases. The CDR3 DNA reads as TGCAGCTCGTACGGGGAGGGGGAGACCCAGTACTTC. Protein product: CSSYGEGETQYF.

The chain carries TRBV7-6 and TRBJ2-6; 10 nucleotides match TRBD1. The CDR3 sequence is 18 residues long. The J segment lost 1 base and the V segment lost 4 bases, leaving 7 bases of the junction unmatched. Germline lookup yields CDR1 SGHVS and CDR2 FNYEAQ. CDR3: CASSWTGGSSSGANVLTF. The CDR3 coding sequence is TGTGCCAGCAGCTGGACAGGGGGTTCATCTTCTGGGGCCAACGTCCTGACTTTC.

The J gene is TRBJ2-5, the V gene TRBV29-1, with TRBD1 matching 9 bases. V lost 6 bases and J lost 0; bases outside the gene matches: 11. CDR1 is SQVTM and CDR2 is ANQGSEA in the germline V gene. This CDR3 contains 16 residues. This CDR3 is CSVTSAGTGHQETQYF. DNA for the CDR3: TGCAGCGTAACGTCCGCCGGGACAGGGCACCAAGAGACCCAGTACTTC.

This rearrangement joins TRBV7-2 to TRBJ2-4; D is unresolved. The V gene lost 0 bases and the J gene lost 3 bases, with 9 bases spanning the gap. Germline CDR1 SGHTA, CDR2 FQGNSA. The CDR3 runs 15 residues. The DNA of the CDR3 is TGTGCCAGCAGCTTAGCGGGTGCCGGCAAAAACATTCAGTACTTC. Translated: CASSLAGAGKNIQYF.

CDR3 residues: CASSPLLGSGSMNTQYF. CDR3 DNA sequence: TGTGCCAGCAGCCCTCTTCTTGGTAGCGGGAGTATGAATACGCAGTATTTT. This chain uses TRBV28 with TRBJ2-3, with 9 positions matching TRBD2. V lost 6 bases to trimming and J lost 7 bases; unmatched junction nucleotides: 17. Germline V CDR1 and CDR2: MDHEN, SYDVKM. This CDR3 spans 17 amino acids. The variable domain in full, with the rest retrieved from reference TRBV28 and TRBJ2-3, is DVKVTQSSRYLVKRTGEKVFLECVQDMDHENMFWYRQDPGLGLRLIYFSYDVKMKEKGDIPEGYSVSREKKERFSLILESASTNQTSMYLCASSPLLGSGSMNTQYFGPGTRLTVL.

This clone was counted a few times. V gene TRBV14 combines with J gene TRBJ2-7; no reliable D call. CDR3 length: 15 residues. Germline V gives CDR1 SGHDN, CDR2 FVKESK. V was shortened by 2 bases and J by 1 base, with 12 bases between the two germline ends. CDR3 in DNA: TGTGCCAGCAGCCAATCGGCAGGTCGGTCCTACGAGCAGTACTTC. It yields the protein CASSQSAGRSYEQYF.